The 6 T cell receptor beta chains given below trace back to one sample, sequenced in a study of cytomegalovirus exposure and HLA in healthy donors. PCR employed 60 Vbeta and 13 Jbeta primers. Sequencing used immunoSEQ multiplex PCR; TCRdb keeps in-frame clones, though not all of them. The sample consists of 150,000 to 200,000 clones, roughly 67% of them appearing once. Material: PBMCs. All receptors derive from a woman between 18 and 29 years old in good health and CMV-seropositive.

The chain is built from TRBV7-9 and TRBJ1-4; D uncertain. Germline CDR1 SEHNR, CDR2 FQNEAQ (reference sequence). The CDR3 has 14 amino acids. V was cut by 5 bases and J by 3 bases, with 10 bases left in between. CDR3 loop: CASSPSGANEKLFF. The CDR3 DNA follows: TGTGCCAGCAGCCCAAGCGGGGCTAATGAAAAACTGTTTTTT.

The chain couples TRBV7-2 to TRBJ2-7; 9 bases match TRBD1. After removal of 5 bases from V and 4 bases from J, the junction contained 12 bases not matched to a gene. This CDR3 comprises 16 residues. CDR1 is SGHTA, CDR2 FQGNSA, per germline. The CDR3 DNA reads as TGTGCCAGCAGCCCCGTCCCGGGACAGGGTAGGTACGAGCAGTACTTC. It is translated as CASSPVPGQGRYEQYF.

The CDR3: CASSPPLAGEAYEQYF. The CDR3 coding sequence is TGTGCCAGCTCACCACCGTTGGCAGGGGAAGCCTACGAGCAGTACTTC. The chain links TRBV18 to TRBJ2-7; TRBD1 might be the D (6 bases). The CDR3 sequence is 16 residues long. V dropped 0 bases and J dropped 2 bases, with 14 bases sitting between them. CDR1 and CDR2 from the germline V gene are KGHSH and LQKENI. Combining the CDR3 with reference TRBV18 and TRBJ2-7 gives the whole variable domain NAGVMQNPRHLVRRRGQEARLRCSPMKGHSHVYWYRQLPEEGLKFMVYLQKENIIDESGMPKERFSAEFPKEGPSILRIQQVVRGDSAAYFCASSPPLAGEAYEQYFGPGTRLTVT.

Notes on this clone: The same CDR3 arises from other DNA sequences in this sample as well. V is TRBV4-1 and J is TRBJ2-1; 8 nucleotides align to TRBD2. The CDR3 is made up of 20 amino acids. V shed 0 bases and J 1 base; nucleotides not matched to a gene: 14. Germline V lookup: CDR1 MGHRA, CDR2 YSYEKL. The CDR3 region is CASSQDRVSGARRSYNEQFF. CDR3 in DNA: TGCGCCAGCAGCCAAGATCGGGTTAGCGGGGCCCGAAGGTCCTACAATGAGCAGTTCTTC.

This clone was seen a handful of times. The chain links TRBV11-3 to TRBJ1-6; 9 bases are a match to TRBD1. Germline V gives CDR1 SGHNT, CDR2 YENEEA. The J segment lost 8 bases and the V segment lost 4 bases, leaving 6 bases of the junction unmatched. The CDR3 runs to 15 residues. The CDR3 spells CASSWGQGGDSPLHF. DNA for the CDR3: TGTGCCAGCAGCTGGGGACAGGGAGGGGATTCACCCCTCCACTTT.

In its sample, this clone was seen once. The rearrangement uses TRBV28 and TRBJ1-5; D unresolved. With 0 bases removed from V and 7 bases from J, the gap between germline ends came to 10 bases. CDR3 length: 14 amino acids. The V gene's germline CDR1 is MDHEN and CDR2 SYDVKM. The CDR3 protein is CASSLWAGGQPQHF. The CDR3 nucleotides are TGTGCCAGCAGTTTATGGGCAGGCGGGCAGCCCCAGCATTTT.